Listed here are 5 T cell receptor beta chains from one sample, sequenced in a study of blood T cell repertoires in COVID-19. Sequenced by immunoSEQ multiplex PCR; TCRdb stores in-frame clones only, minus some. The sample has over 300,000 clones, 70% to 90% seen once. The sample taken for sequencing was peripheral blood. Every receptor here comes from a man younger than 35 who had recovered from COVID-19.

V gene TRBV4-1 combines with J gene TRBJ2-7, with a weak D call TRBD2 (5 bases). The length of the CDR3 is 15 residues. Trimming pared 3 bases from V and 2 bases from J, leaving 14 bases between. CDR1 is MGHRA and CDR2 is YSYEKL in the germline V gene. The CDR3 is CASSHRDSMAYEQYF. For the CDR3, the DNA is TGCGCCAGCAGCCACCGGGATTCCATGGCCTACGAGCAGTACTTC.

The V call is TRBV27, the J call TRBJ2-1, with 14 bases matching TRBD2. CDR1 and CDR2 (germline): MNHEY, SMNVEV (reference sequence). V trimming: 6 bases; J trimming: 0 bases; junction bases outside the gene matches: 16. CDR3 size: 21 residues. DNA of the CDR3: TGTGCCAGCAGATTGGGGCCTCGGGGACTAGCGGGAGAGAGCTCCTACAATGAGCAGTTCTTC. Translating gives CASRLGPRGLAGESSYNEQFF.

This rearrangement joins TRBV3-1 (or the pseudogene TRBV3-2) to TRBJ2-3, with 8 bases lining up with TRBD2. Unmatched junction bases numbered 5, after V lost 1 base and J lost 5 bases. The CDR3 spans 15 residues. In germline, CDR1 is LGHDT, CDR2 YNNKEL (reference sequence). The CDR3 bases are TGTGCCAGCAGCCAAGGAGCGGGAGAGGGAGATACGCAGTATTTT. Amino acids: CASSQGAGEGDTQYF.

The J gene is TRBJ2-1, the V gene TRBV10-3; the match to TRBD1 covers 8 bases. Trimming took 7 bases from V and 9 from J; bases not matched to a gene: 11. The CDR3 runs 14 residues. Germline assignment: CDR1 ENHRY and CDR2 SYGVKD. The CDR3 is CAIKAGGQAIEQFF. The DNA of the CDR3 is TGTGCCATCAAGGCTGGGGGACAGGCGATTGAGCAGTTCTTC.

The rearrangement joins TRBV7-2 to TRBJ1-2; 10 positions match TRBD1. The ends lost 6 bases at V and 10 bases at J; junction bases unmatched: 14. The CDR3 has 15 amino acids. Germline values: CDR1 SGHTA, CDR2 FQGNSA. The CDR3 DNA follows: TGTGCCAGCAGAATCCTCGGGACAGGGGCTCAAAACTACACCTTC. This sequence encodes CASRILGTGAQNYTF.